These 26 T cell receptor beta chains came from one sample sequenced in a study of blood T cell repertoires in COVID-19. TCRdb's copy holds only in-frame clones and misses some; the assay was immunoSEQ multiplex PCR. The sample holds some 130,000 clones, around 73% seen once. Sequenced: peripheral blood. These receptors were obtained from a man aged 55 to 70 who had recovered from COVID-19.

This clone was observed a handful of times. The chain uses TRBV11-2 and TRBJ1-5, with TRBD1 as a possible D gene (6 bases). CDR1 and CDR2 from the germline V gene are SGHAT and FQNNGV. The CDR3 runs to 14 residues. V was pared by 2 bases and J by 3 bases, with 8 bases between. As DNA, the CDR3 is TGTGCCAGCAGCTTATCAGGGGTCAATCAGCCCCAGCATTTT. It codes for CASSLSGVNQPQHF.

This clone occurred once. The chain has TRBV9 and TRBJ2-3, with 7 bases matching TRBD2. Germline trimming cut 2 bases from V and 0 bases from J; bases unmatched to any gene: 0. The CDR3 has 14 amino acids. Germline loops: CDR1 SGDLS, CDR2 YYNGEE. The CDR3 nucleotides read TGTGCCAGCAGCGTTAGCGGGAGCACAGATACGCAGTATTTT. It translates to CASSVSGSTDTQYF.

J is TRBJ2-7 and V is TRBV6-6; TRBD2 might be the D (6 bases). The germline CDR1 and CDR2 sequences are MNHNY and SVGAGI (reference sequence). The germline V and J ends were trimmed by 4 bases and 7 bases, with 14 bases remaining between them. This CDR3 is built from 13 residues. The CDR3 loop is CASSSGEALEQYF. DNA for the CDR3: TGTGCCAGCAGTTCGGGGGAGGCCTTGGAGCAGTACTTC.

This clone was seen only a few times. The V gene is TRBV6-5, the J gene TRBJ1-1; 7 bases are a match to TRBD1. The germline V gene encodes CDR1 MNHEY and CDR2 SVGAGI. The CDR3 has 15 residues. The V and J ends lost 6 bases and 4 bases, in that order; junction bases with no gene match: 11. The CDR3, as DNA: TGTGCCAGCAGGTCGGGACAGACTTACTTCACTGAAGCTTTCTTT. Its translation is CASRSGQTYFTEAFF.

The rearrangement joins TRBV5-1 to TRBJ1-2; D ambiguous. This CDR3 contains 14 residues. Germline assignment: CDR1 SGHRS and CDR2 YFSETQ. Trimming took off 0 bases at V and 0 bases at J, with 6 bases between the two ends. CDR3 bases: TGCGCCAGCAGCTTGGGGCCGTCTAACTATGGCTACACCTTC. Protein sequence: CASSLGPSNYGYTF.

With regard to this clone: With a much larger clone just one base away, this may be a read error. V gene TRBV11-2 combines with J gene TRBJ2-1; the match to TRBD2 covers 8 bases. The CDR3 totals 14 residues. V gave up 5 bases and J gave up 11 bases; unmatched junction bases: 11. Per germline, CDR1 SGHAT and CDR2 FQNNGV. Here the CDR3 DNA reads TGTGCCAGCAGCGGGCTGGGGGCGGGGGGCCAGCAGTTCTTC. This encodes CASSGLGAGGQQFF.

This chain joins TRBV7-2 and TRBJ2-2; 8 nucleotides line up with TRBD2. This CDR3 is built from 16 residues. Germline CDR1 and CDR2: SGHTA and FQGNSA. V lost 5 bases, J lost 4 bases, and 9 bases stayed unmatched. In DNA, the CDR3 is TGTGCCAGCAGCGGAGAAGCGGGAGCCGGCACCGGGGAGCTGTTTTTT. This gives the protein CASSGEAGAGTGELFF.

V usage is TRBV6-2 or TRBV6-3 and J usage is TRBJ2-4; 7 positions match TRBD2. CDR1 is MNHEY and CDR2 is SVGEGT in the germline V gene. The CDR3 has 17 amino acids. The junction had 11 bases not matched to a gene; V was cut back by 6 bases and J by 0 bases. The CDR3 sequence: CASSSPLAKLAKNIQYF. The CDR3 bases are TGTGCCAGCAGCTCCCCACTAGCGAAATTAGCCAAAAACATTCAGTACTTC.

This rearrangement joins TRBV7-9 to TRBJ2-5, with 12 bases lining up with TRBD2. The CDR3 is 16 amino acids. Germline V CDR1 and CDR2: SEHNR, FQNEAQ (reference sequence). Trimming took 2 bases from V and 4 from J; bases not matched to a gene: 5. The CDR3 reads CASSLRTSGETETQYF. CDR3 nucleotides: TGTGCCAGCAGCTTACGGACTAGCGGGGAGACAGAGACCCAGTACTTC.

This sequence joins TRBV5-4 and TRBJ2-2, with 7 bases matching TRBD2. V shed 1 base and J 5 bases; nucleotides not matched to a gene: 11. This CDR3 is built from 17 residues. Germline V gene data show CDR1 as SGHNT and CDR2 as YYREEE (reference sequence). Here the CDR3 reads CASSLPLRSGRTGELFF. The DNA for the CDR3 is TGTGCCAGCAGCTTGCCACTTCGATCCGGGAGGACCGGGGAGCTGTTTTTT.

The chain is built from TRBV3-1 (or the pseudogene TRBV3-2) and TRBJ2-1; D uncertain. CDR3 size: 11 residues. Germline values: CDR1 LGHDT, CDR2 YNNKEL (reference sequence). V lost 1 base and J lost 8, with 3 bases in between. CDR3 sequence reads: CASSQGDEQFF. CDR3 sequence (DNA): TGTGCCAGCAGCCAAGGCGATGAGCAGTTCTTC.

The chain uses TRBV19 and TRBJ2-2, with a tentative D call TRBD1 (5 bases). Germline values: CDR1 LNHDA, CDR2 SQIVND (reference sequence). The CDR3 extends over 15 amino acids. The V end was cut by 3 bases, the J end by 0 bases, with 8 bases between. The CDR3 DNA follows: TGTGCCAGTAGTATGGGGCGATCGAACACCGGGGAGCTGTTTTTT. This codes for CASSMGRSNTGELFF.

V usage is TRBV19 and J usage is TRBJ1-5, with D perhaps matching TRBD1 (5 bases). CDR3 length: 19 amino acids. Trimming took 10 bases from V and 0 from J, leaving 28 bases between them. The germline CDR1 and CDR2 sequences are LNHDA and SQIVND (reference sequence). The CDR3 loop reads CAIPYSGGDEDNSNQPQHF. In DNA, the CDR3 is TGTGCCATCCCCTACTCGGGAGGGGACGAAGACAATAGCAATCAGCCCCAGCATTTT.

The chain links TRBV24-1 to TRBJ1-2; a weak D match, TRBD1 (6 bases). Germline-derived CDR1 and CDR2 are KGHDR and SFDVKD. This CDR3 region has 13 residues. V was cut by 2 bases and J by 4 bases, with 7 bases left in between. CDR3 protein: CATSDSGVYGYTF. CDR3 sequence (DNA): TGTGCCACCAGTGATTCAGGGGTCTATGGCTACACCTTC.

J is TRBJ2-5 and V is TRBV5-1; 7 nucleotides line up with TRBD1. There are 13 residues in the CDR3. Germline V gene data show CDR1 as SGHRS and CDR2 as YFSETQ. The J segment lost 1 base and the V segment lost 5 bases, leaving 2 bases of the junction unmatched. The CDR3 coding sequence is TGCGCCAGCAGACGGGACAGCCAAGAGACCCAGTACTTC. Amino acids: CASRRDSQETQYF.

V and J are TRBV7-9 and TRBJ1-2, with D unclear. Germline CDR1 and CDR2: SEHNR and FQNEAQ (reference sequence). CDR3 length: 13 residues. Between the trimmed V and J ends, which lost 5 bases and 4 bases, there was a span of 11 bases. The CDR3 here is CASSATVGYGYTF. The CDR3 nucleotides are TGTGCCAGCAGCGCGACTGTGGGCTATGGCTACACCTTC.

Here the CDR3 reads CASSPPAYGSSNEKLFF. CDR3 in DNA: TGTGCCAGCAGTCCCCCCGCGTATGGGAGCTCCAATGAAAAACTGTTTTTT. This sequence joins TRBV28 and TRBJ1-4; no reliable D call. The CDR3 has 17 amino acids. V was shortened by 5 bases and J by 5 bases, with 21 bases between the two germline ends. The germline gives CDR1 MDHEN, CDR2 SYDVKM.

V and J are TRBV6-6 and TRBJ2-2, with a weak D call TRBD2 (5 bases). The CDR3 is made up of 16 amino acids. V lost 1 base to trimming and J lost 7 bases, with 16 bases between them. The germline V gene has CDR1 MNHNY and CDR2 SVGAGI (reference sequence). The CDR3 nucleotides read TGTGCCAGCAGTTACTTAGCTGCGGGTGAGGACGGGGAGCTGTTTTTT. This gives the protein CASSYLAAGEDGELFF.

V gene TRBV2 combines with J gene TRBJ2-3; D is perhaps TRBD2 (7 bases). Deletions cut 4 bases from V and 5 bases from J, with 28 bases between. Germline V gives CDR1 SNHLY, CDR2 FYNNEI. This CDR3 is 19 amino acids long. The CDR3 region has the DNA TGTGCCAGCAGTGCTAGTTCGATTTCGGGGACTACCAGGGGAGATACGCAGTATTTT. Protein: CASSASSISGTTRGDTQYF.

The chain joins TRBV18 to TRBJ2-3, with TRBD2 matching 8 bases. V dropped 2 bases and J dropped 7; count of bases not matched to a gene: 8. Germline V CDR1 and CDR2: KGHSH, LQKENI. The CDR3 sequence is 15 residues long. The CDR3 DNA reads TGTGCCAGCTCACCAGCCGGGACTAGTTTAAATACGCAGTATTTT. Amino acid sequence: CASSPAGTSLNTQYF.

The rearrangement uses TRBV18 and TRBJ2-6; 9 nucleotides align to TRBD1. V was pared by 6 bases and J by 1 base, with 10 bases of the junction left unmatched. Per the germline V gene, CDR1 is KGHSH and CDR2 is LQKENI. This CDR3 is 18 amino acids long. The CDR3 region has the DNA TGTGCCAGCTCGCCCAGACAGGGGGTGAGGTCTGGGGCCAACGTCCTGACTTTC. Residues: CASSPRQGVRSGANVLTF.

The rearrangement joins TRBV6-5 to TRBJ1-1, with 8 bases lining up with TRBD1. The germline V gene has CDR1 MNHEY and CDR2 SVGAGI. The CDR3 consists of 14 residues. Trimming cost V 5 bases and J 3 bases; bases outside gene matches: 5. For the CDR3, the DNA is TGTGCCAGCAGTCCCCAGGGGGCTTACACTGAAGCTTTCTTT. It encodes CASSPQGAYTEAFF.

V is TRBV3-1 (or the pseudogene TRBV3-2) and J is TRBJ2-3, with 8 bases matching TRBD2. The CDR3 covers 14 residues. Germline V gene lookup returns CDR1 LGHDT and CDR2 YNNKEL (reference sequence). The V gene end was trimmed by 5 bases and the J gene end by 4 bases; junction bases not matched to a gene: 5. As DNA, the CDR3 is TGTGCCAGCAGCACCGGGGGGGCCCCAGATACGCAGTATTTT. This gives the protein CASSTGGAPDTQYF.

This clone occurred a few times. The V gene is TRBV14, the J gene TRBJ2-3; 9 nucleotides match TRBD2. With 3 bases clipped from V and 4 bases from J, the junction kept 8 bases outside the gene matches. Looked up from germline, CDR1 is SGHDN and CDR2 is FVKESK. This CDR3 is 16 amino acids long. CDR3 DNA: TGTGCCAGCAGCCAGGGACTAGCACCTCGCCCAGATACGCAGTATTTT. Protein product: CASSQGLAPRPDTQYF.

The chain combines TRBV5-6 with TRBJ1-1; the D gene is possibly TRBD1 (5 bases). This CDR3 is built from 13 residues. In germline, CDR1 is SGHDT, CDR2 YYEEEE. The ends were cut back, 3 bases at V and 4 bases at J, with 10 bases in the middle. The CDR3 sequence: CASSWGGSTEAFF. CDR3 in DNA: TGTGCCAGCAGCTGGGGGGGTAGCACTGAAGCTTTCTTT.

The rearrangement joins TRBV6-1 to TRBJ2-3; 12 bases are shared with TRBD2. The CDR3 spans 16 residues. The germline V gene has CDR1 MNHNS and CDR2 SASEGT. J was trimmed by 7 bases and V by 3 bases; bases with no gene match: 8. The CDR3 DNA is TGTGCCAGCAGTGAGCCTAGCGGGGGGGCCACGTATACGCAGTATTTT. It codes for CASSEPSGGATYTQYF.